The entry below gives a single T cell receptor (beta chain) sequence along with its context. Distinct nucleotide sequences in the sample also encode this CDR3. This record belongs to a study of blood T cell repertoires in COVID-19. Original processing notes: Estimates of nucleated cell counts were drawn from the amplification of reference gene primers. Clones were sequenced by immunoSEQ multiplex PCR, and TCRdb holds only the in-frame ones, with some missing. V and J calls and clone size are those listed in that table; D and trimming were worked out from the DNA. The top ten hold 40% to 45% of the sample, which has almost 65,000 clones, about 90% seen once. This CDR3 has 14 amino acids. The ends were cut back, 3 bases at V and 2 bases at J, with 8 bases in the middle. Germline V gives CDR1 SEHNR, CDR2 FQNEAQ (reference sequence).

The TCR originated in a woman aged 60-70 years with COVID-19, enrolled during active disease. This chain links TRBV7-9 with TRBJ2-1, with D perhaps TRBD1 (5 bases). What was sequenced was peripheral blood. The CDR3 loop is CASSLAGTYNEQFF. The CDR3 nucleotides are TGTGCCAGCAGCTTGGCAGGGACCTACAATGAGCAGTTCTTC.